This T cell receptor beta chain was sequenced in a study of T cells in Graves' hyperthyroidism and ophthalmopathy. Uncontrolled infection, other autoimmune disease, pregnancy or lactation barred patients from enrollment. Each diagnosis was grounded in clinical symptoms, serum thyroxine and TRAb, thyroid ultrasound, and orbital computed tomography. The length of the CDR3 is 14 residues. CDR1 and CDR2 from the germline V gene are SEHNR and FQNEAQ (reference sequence). Regions amplified from RNA transcripts were the TCR beta CDR3 regions. During a first-round RT-PCR of the TCR CDR3, the HTBI primer set was used. From the multiplex PCR reads, TCRdb called clonotypes with MiXCR, one entry per CDR3 protein. The sample yields 650,000 to 800,000 distinct CDR3 sequences, about 45% seen once. Overall study results and limits: The authors' 13 V-J model separated ophthalmopathy from stable hyperthyroidism. Blood also showed most of the thyroid clonotypes that were expanded above 0.001.

This clonotype came up a few times. The antigen is not known. The chain recombines TRBV7-9 with TRBJ2-7; 14 bases align to TRBD2. The J call may be in error: the DNA end matches TRBJ2-1 better. This TCR was sampled from an adult man with Graves' disease, either hyperthyroidism or ophthalmopathy (not recorded which). Material: peripheral blood or thyroid tissue (not recorded which). The DNA for the CDR3 is TGTGCCAGCACCAGACTAGCGGGAGGGCATGAGCAGTTCTTC. This codes for CASTRLAGGHEQFF.